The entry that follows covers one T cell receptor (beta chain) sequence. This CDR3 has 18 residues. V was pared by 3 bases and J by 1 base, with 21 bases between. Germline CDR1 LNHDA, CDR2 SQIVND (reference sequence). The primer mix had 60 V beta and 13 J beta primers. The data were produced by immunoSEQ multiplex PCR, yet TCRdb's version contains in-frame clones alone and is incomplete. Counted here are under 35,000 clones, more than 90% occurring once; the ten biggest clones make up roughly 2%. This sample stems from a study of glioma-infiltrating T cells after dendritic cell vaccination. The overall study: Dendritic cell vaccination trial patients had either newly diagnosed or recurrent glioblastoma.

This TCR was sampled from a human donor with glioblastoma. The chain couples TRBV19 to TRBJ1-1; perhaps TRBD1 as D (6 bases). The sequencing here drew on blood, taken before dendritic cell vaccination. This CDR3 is CASSMFSQGIPPNTEAFF. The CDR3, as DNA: TGTGCCAGTAGTATGTTTTCACAGGGTATCCCTCCGAACACTGAAGCTTTCTTT.